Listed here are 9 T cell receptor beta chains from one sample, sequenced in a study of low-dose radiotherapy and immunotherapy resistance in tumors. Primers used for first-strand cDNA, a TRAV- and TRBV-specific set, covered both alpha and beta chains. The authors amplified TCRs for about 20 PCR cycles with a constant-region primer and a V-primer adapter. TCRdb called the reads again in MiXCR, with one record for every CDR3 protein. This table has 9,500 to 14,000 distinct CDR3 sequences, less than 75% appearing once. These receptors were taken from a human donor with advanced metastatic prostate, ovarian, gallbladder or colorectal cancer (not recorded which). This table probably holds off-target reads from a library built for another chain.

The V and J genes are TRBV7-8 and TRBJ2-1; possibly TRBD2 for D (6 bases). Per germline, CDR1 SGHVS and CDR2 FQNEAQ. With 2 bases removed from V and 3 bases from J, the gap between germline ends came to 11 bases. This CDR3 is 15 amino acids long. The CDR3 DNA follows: TGTGCCAGCAGCTTAATAGCGGACCTCTACAATGAGCAGTTCTTC. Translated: CASSLIADLYNEQFF. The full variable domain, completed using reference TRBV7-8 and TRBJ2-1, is GAGVSQSPRYKVAKRGQDVALRCDPISGHVSLFWYQQALGQGPEFLTYFQNEAQLDKSGLPSDRFFAERPEGSVSTLKIQRTQQEDSAVYLCASSLIADLYNEQFFGPGTRLTVL.

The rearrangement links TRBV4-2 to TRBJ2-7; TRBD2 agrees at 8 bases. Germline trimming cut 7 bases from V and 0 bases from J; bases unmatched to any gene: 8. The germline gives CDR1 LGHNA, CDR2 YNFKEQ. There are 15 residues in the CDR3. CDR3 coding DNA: TGTGCCAGCAAGCCGGGAGCGGGGGACTCCTACGAGCAGTACTTC. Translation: CASKPGAGDSYEQYF.

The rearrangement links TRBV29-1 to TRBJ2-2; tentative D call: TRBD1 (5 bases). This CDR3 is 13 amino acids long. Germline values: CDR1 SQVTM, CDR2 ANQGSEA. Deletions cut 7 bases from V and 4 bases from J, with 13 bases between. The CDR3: CSAVRQSTGELFF. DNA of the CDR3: TGCAGCGCCGTCCGACAGAGCACCGGGGAGCTGTTTTTT.

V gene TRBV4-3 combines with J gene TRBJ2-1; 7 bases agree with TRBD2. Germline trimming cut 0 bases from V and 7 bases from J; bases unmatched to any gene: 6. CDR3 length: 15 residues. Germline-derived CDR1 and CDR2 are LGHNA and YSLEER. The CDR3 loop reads CASSQDLAVPNEQFF. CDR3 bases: TGCGCCAGCAGCCAAGATCTAGCGGTCCCTAATGAGCAGTTCTTC.

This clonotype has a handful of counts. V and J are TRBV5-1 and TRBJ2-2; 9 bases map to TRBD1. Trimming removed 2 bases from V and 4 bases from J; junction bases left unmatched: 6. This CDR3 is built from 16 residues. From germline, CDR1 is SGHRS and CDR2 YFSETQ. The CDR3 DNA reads TGCGCCAGCAGCTTCGTCCCGGGACAGGGCACCGGGGAGCTGTTTTTT. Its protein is CASSFVPGQGTGELFF.

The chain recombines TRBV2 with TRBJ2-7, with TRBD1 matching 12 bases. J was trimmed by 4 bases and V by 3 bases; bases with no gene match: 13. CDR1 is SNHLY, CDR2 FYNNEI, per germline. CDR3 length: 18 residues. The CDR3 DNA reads TGTGCCAGCAGTGACCTATTAACCGGGACAGGGGGCTATTACGAGCAGTACTTC. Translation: CASSDLLTGTGGYYEQYF.

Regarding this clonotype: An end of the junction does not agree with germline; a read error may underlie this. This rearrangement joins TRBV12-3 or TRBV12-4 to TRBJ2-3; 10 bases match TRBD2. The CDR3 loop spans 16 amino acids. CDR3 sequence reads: CASSIRLSGGADTLYF. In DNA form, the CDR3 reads TGTGCCAGCAGTATCCGCCTCAGCGGGGGGGCCGATACGCTGTATTTT.

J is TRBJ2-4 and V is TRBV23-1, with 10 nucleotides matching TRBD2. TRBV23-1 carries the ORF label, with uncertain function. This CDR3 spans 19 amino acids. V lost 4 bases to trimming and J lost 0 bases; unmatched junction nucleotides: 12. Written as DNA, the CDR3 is TGCGCCAGCAGTCCCGGCCGGACTAGCGGACCTTTAGCCAAAAACATTCAGTACTTC. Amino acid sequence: CASSPGRTSGPLAKNIQYF.

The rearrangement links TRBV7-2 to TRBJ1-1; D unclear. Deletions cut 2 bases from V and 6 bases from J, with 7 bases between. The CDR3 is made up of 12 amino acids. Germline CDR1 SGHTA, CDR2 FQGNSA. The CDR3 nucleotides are TGTGCCAGCAGCTTACAGGCAGCTGAAGCTTTCTTT. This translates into CASSLQAAEAFF. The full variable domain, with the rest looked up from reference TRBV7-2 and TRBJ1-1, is GAGVSQSPSNKVTEKGKDVELRCDPISGHTALYWYRQSLGQGLEFLIYFQGNSAPDKSGLPSDRFSAERTGGSVSTLTIQRTQQEDSAVYLCASSLQAAEAFFGQGTRLTVV.